These 17 T cell receptor beta chains came from one sample sequenced in a study of T cell repertoires in cytomegalovirus infection (dated by TCRdb to 2018 to 2020). The data were produced on an Illumina HiSeq 1500. TCRdb took the public reads, trimmed them with fastp at Q25, ran MiXCR for clone calling and kept in-frame beta chains. Rows are combined by CDR3 protein, so each entry shows the most common genes and DNA. The sample records about 310,000 distinct CDR3 sequences, around 9.1% of which are singletons. Approximately 2.3% of the sample is taken by the ten largest. The sequenced sample consisted of PBMCs. The receptor set was obtained from a human donor in good health (CMV status not recorded). Some clones in this sample may be carry-over from other donors' samples.

This clonotype came up many times. The chain employs TRBV7-2 and TRBJ2-2, with unresolved D. The CDR3 loop spans 13 amino acids. The V gene's germline CDR1 is SGHTA and CDR2 FQGNSA. The ends were cut back, 7 bases at V and 5 bases at J, with 11 bases in the middle. This chain's CDR3 is CASNPEWTGELFF. CDR3 DNA sequence: TGTGCCAGCAACCCCGAGTGGACCGGGGAGCTGTTTTTT. Full variable domain (remainder filled in from reference TRBV7-2 and TRBJ2-2): GAGVSQSPSNKVTEKGKDVELRCDPISGHTALYWYRQSLGQGLEFLIYFQGNSAPDKSGLPSDRFSAERTGGSVSTLTIQRTQQEDSAVYLCASNPEWTGELFFGEGSRLTVL.

Ten or more counts support this clonotype. This chain links TRBV6-6 with TRBJ2-2; TRBD1 aligns across 8 bases. Looked up from germline, CDR1 is MNHNY and CDR2 is SVGAGI (reference sequence). This CDR3 has 14 amino acids. The V gene end was trimmed by 4 bases and the J gene end by 5 bases; junction bases not matched to a gene: 3. The DNA for the CDR3 is TGTGCCAGCAGTTCTAACAGGGGGACCGGGGAGCTGTTTTTT. Its protein product is CASSSNRGTGELFF.

The rearrangement uses TRBV28 and TRBJ1-5, with unresolved D. Per the germline V gene, CDR1 is MDHEN and CDR2 is SYDVKM. V was clipped by 3 bases and J by 4 bases, with 13 bases between them. This CDR3 region has 15 residues. CDR3 protein: CASSFSGEHNQPQHF. The CDR3 DNA follows: TGTGCCAGCAGTTTCTCGGGTGAACATAATCAGCCCCAGCATTTT.

Note on this clonotype: A junction boundary mismatches the germline segment, possibly from a read error. The CDR3 DNA is TGCGGCGTTGTCTTGGGTTCTAATGAAAAACTGTTTTTT. Translating it yields CGVVLGSNEKLFF. This sequence joins TRBV29-1 and TRBJ1-4, with D uncertain. The CDR3 length is 13 residues. The germline V gene encodes CDR1 SQVTM and CDR2 ANQGSEA.

This clonotype was counted between two and nine times. V and J are TRBV25-1 and TRBJ2-1; D is undetermined. The CDR3 sequence is 13 residues long. The V gene's germline CDR1 is MGHDK and CDR2 SYGVNS. Trimming pared 7 bases from V and 3 bases from J, leaving 10 bases between. The CDR3 loop is CASNPAGYNEQFF. The CDR3 DNA is TGTGCCAGCAACCCTGCCGGCTACAATGAGCAGTTCTTC.

This clonotype was counted many times. A read error may account for a junction end that differs from germline. The CDR3 spells CASSAGRVWQETQYF. CDR3 bases: TGTGCTAGCAGCGCGGGAAGGGTTTGGCAAGAGACCCAGTACTTC. The chain recombines TRBV7-7 with TRBJ2-5; possible D gene TRBD2, 6 bases. This CDR3 is 15 amino acids long. Germline V gene data show CDR1 as SSHAT and CDR2 as FNYEAQ (reference sequence).

In its sample, this clonotype was seen many times. The J gene is TRBJ2-6, the V gene TRBV10-3, with a tentative D call TRBD1 (7 bases). V was shortened by 10 bases and J by 2 bases, with 15 bases between the two germline ends. The germline gives CDR1 ENHRY, CDR2 SYGVKD. The CDR3 runs 15 residues. The CDR3: CATGGPDTGANVLTF. CDR3 nucleotide sequence: TGTGCCACAGGGGGGCCCGACACTGGGGCCAACGTCCTGACTTTC.

This clonotype was counted a few times. The chain carries TRBV20-1 and TRBJ2-3; D might be TRBD1 (5 bases). The CDR3 totals 14 residues. Germline V gene lookup returns CDR1 DFQATT and CDR2 SNEGSKA (reference sequence). Trimming left V 8 bases short and J 5 bases short, with 20 bases between. The CDR3 DNA follows: TGCAGTACCCAGCAGGGCCAGGCCTTAGATACGCAGTATTTT. Its protein product is CSTQQGQALDTQYF.

The chain carries TRBV29-1 and TRBJ1-1, with D unclear. Deletions cut 8 bases from V and 8 bases from J, with 21 bases between. The CDR3 length is 13 residues. CDR1 SQVTM and CDR2 ANQGSEA come from the germline V gene. The CDR3 reads CSYRTQVRTEAFF. The CDR3 DNA reads TGCAGCTATCGCACCCAGGTTCGAACCGAAGCTTTCTTT.

This clonotype was detected only a few times. This sequence joins TRBV20-1 and TRBJ2-1; TRBD1 aligns across 7 bases. The CDR3 has 16 amino acids. V lost 6 bases and J lost 0; bases outside the gene matches: 11. Germline V lookup: CDR1 DFQATT, CDR2 SNEGSKA (reference sequence). The CDR3 protein is CSAKLSGTVSYNEQFF. The CDR3 nucleotides read TGCAGTGCAAAGCTGTCCGGGACAGTCTCCTACAATGAGCAGTTCTTC.

V is TRBV20-1 and J is TRBJ1-6; 7 bases map to TRBD1. V shed 3 bases and J 8 bases; nucleotides not matched to a gene: 7. The length of the CDR3 is 14 residues. Germline V gene sequence: CDR1 DFQATT, CDR2 SNEGSKA (reference sequence). Here the CDR3 DNA reads TGCAGTGCTAGGCCCGGGACAGATTATTCACCCCTCCACTTT. Amino acid sequence: CSARPGTDYSPLHF.

This clonotype was picked up many times. The chain joins TRBV12-3 or TRBV12-4 to TRBJ2-3; D is ambiguous. This CDR3 region has 15 residues. Trimming left V 3 bases short and J 4 bases short, with 14 bases between. The CDR3: CASSFRSHVPDTQYF. CDR3 nucleotide sequence: TGTGCCAGCAGTTTCCGATCTCATGTTCCAGATACGCAGTATTTT.

This clonotype was recorded many times. The V call is TRBV12-3 or TRBV12-4, the J call TRBJ2-2, with 7 bases aligning to TRBD2. This CDR3 comprises 16 residues. Losses at the gene ends were 0 bases for V and 0 bases for J; bases not matched to a gene: 1. The CDR3 reads CASSLAGGTNTGELFF. The CDR3 nucleotides are TGTGCCAGCAGTTTAGCGGGGGGGACGAACACCGGGGAGCTGTTTTTT.

This clonotype was seen at least ten times. The chain couples TRBV6-4 to TRBJ1-4; D is unresolved. There are 15 residues in the CDR3. V lost 0 bases to trimming and J lost 5 bases, with 10 bases between them. Germline V lookup: CDR1 MRHNA, CDR2 SNTAGT. Here the CDR3 DNA reads TGTGCCAGCAGTGACTCCTCAGGACTGAATGAAAAACTGTTTTTT. This gives the protein CASSDSSGLNEKLFF.

This clonotype occurred many times. V gene TRBV20-1 combines with J gene TRBJ2-1; 10 bases line up with TRBD2. The germline CDR1 and CDR2 sequences are DFQATT and SNEGSKA (reference sequence). This CDR3 contains 15 residues. Trimming removed 2 bases from V and 6 bases from J; junction bases left unmatched: 7. In DNA, the CDR3 is TGCAGTGCTAGAAGCGGGGGGGCCGAAGCCAATGAGCAGTTCTTC. Translated: CSARSGGAEANEQFF.

This clonotype was found a few times. The rearrangement joins TRBV12-3 or TRBV12-4 to TRBJ2-2; D tentatively fits TRBD1 or TRBD2 (5 bases each). The CDR3 is 14 amino acids. V lost 6 bases to trimming and J lost 6 bases, with 14 bases between them. The CDR3 DNA sequence: TGTGCCAGCAGGAGGGGTCTGGTCTCCGGGGAGCTGTTTTTT. It is translated as CASRRGLVSGELFF.

This clonotype occurred many times. In nucleotides, the CDR3 is TGTGCCAGCAGCCCTCGACAGGGTCCTAACACCGGGGAGCTGTTTTTT. Translated: CASSPRQGPNTGELFF. The chain couples TRBV11-3 to TRBJ2-2; 7 bases fit TRBD1. CDR1 is SGHNT and CDR2 is YENEEA in the germline V gene. This CDR3 is built from 16 residues. The junction had 8 bases not matched to a gene; V was cut back by 5 bases and J by 2 bases.